This note documents a single T cell receptor beta chain sequence. What this receptor recognizes is not known. No much larger clone is present one base from it, and per-base qualities are unavailable. This sample stems from a study of control samples from healthy donors and cancer patients (TCRdb year 2020). The method was the immunoSEQ multiplex PCR assay. TCRdb took this table from immuneACCESS and kept in-frame rearrangements with V and J called. Such tables lack part of the clones; where checked against another copy, unresolved V genes explain under half of the gap, and the rest is unexplained. The sample yields approximately 150,000 clones; roughly 90% were counted once. The top ten clones comprise approximately 7.5% of the sample. Reading the germline V gene gives CDR1 KGHSH and CDR2 LQKENI. Trimming leaves V shorter by 4 bases and J shorter by 1 base, with the junction holding 5 bases beyond the gene matches. The CDR3 contains 15 residues, cysteine and phenylalanine counted. CDR3 DNA is the only sequence kept; it has 45 bases, read in frame from the first base.

Sequencing used PBMCs. The V and J segments used are TRBV18 and TRBJ1-1; the central 8 bases match TRBD1. The origin of this receptor is a man aged 45-65 years with head and neck cancer. This receptor carries the CDR3 CASSLGQAQNTEAFF. The nucleotide sequence is given as TGTGCCAGCTCACTGGGACAGGCCCAGAACACTGAAGCTTTCTTT.